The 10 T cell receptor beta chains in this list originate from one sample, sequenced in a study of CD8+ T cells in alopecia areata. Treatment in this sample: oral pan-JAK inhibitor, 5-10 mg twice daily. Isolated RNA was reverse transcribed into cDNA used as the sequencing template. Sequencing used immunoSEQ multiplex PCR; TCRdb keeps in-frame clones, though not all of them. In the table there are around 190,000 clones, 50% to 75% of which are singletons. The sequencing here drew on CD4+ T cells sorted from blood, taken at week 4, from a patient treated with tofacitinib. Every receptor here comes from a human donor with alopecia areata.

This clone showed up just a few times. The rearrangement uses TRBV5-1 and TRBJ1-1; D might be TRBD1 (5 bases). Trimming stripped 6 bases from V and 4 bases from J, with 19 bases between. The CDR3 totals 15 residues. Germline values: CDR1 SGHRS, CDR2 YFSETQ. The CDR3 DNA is TGCGCCAGCACTAGAGGGGAGACCGCGGCCACTGAAGCTTTCTTT. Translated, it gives CASTRGETAATEAFF.

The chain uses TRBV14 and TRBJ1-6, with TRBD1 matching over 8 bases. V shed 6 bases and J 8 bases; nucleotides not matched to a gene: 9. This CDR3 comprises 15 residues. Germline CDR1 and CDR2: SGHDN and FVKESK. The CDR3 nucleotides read TGTGCCAGCAGACCGACAGGGGATTTCTATTCACCCCTCCACTTT. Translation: CASRPTGDFYSPLHF.

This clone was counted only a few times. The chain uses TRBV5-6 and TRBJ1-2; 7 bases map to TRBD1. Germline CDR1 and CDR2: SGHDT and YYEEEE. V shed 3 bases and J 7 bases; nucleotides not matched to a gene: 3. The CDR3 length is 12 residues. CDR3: CASSSNRGGYTF. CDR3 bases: TGTGCCAGCAGCTCAAACAGGGGTGGCTACACCTTC. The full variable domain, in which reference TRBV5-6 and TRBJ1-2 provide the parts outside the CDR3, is DAGVTQSPTHLIKTRGQQVTLRCSPKSGHDTVSWYQQALGQGPQFIFQYYEEEERQRGNFPDRFSGHQFPNYSSELNVNALLLGDSALYLCASSSNRGGYTFGSGTRLTVV.

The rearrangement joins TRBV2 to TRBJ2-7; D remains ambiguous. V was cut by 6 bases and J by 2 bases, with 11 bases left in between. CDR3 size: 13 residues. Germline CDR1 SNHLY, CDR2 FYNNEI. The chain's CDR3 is CASSKGSTYEQYF. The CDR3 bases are TGTGCCAGCAGCAAGGGAAGCACCTACGAGCAGTACTTC.

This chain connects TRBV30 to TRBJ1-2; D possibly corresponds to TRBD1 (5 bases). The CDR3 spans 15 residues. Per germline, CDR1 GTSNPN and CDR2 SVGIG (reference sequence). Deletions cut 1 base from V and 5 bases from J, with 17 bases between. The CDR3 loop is CAWSARQWDYYGYTF. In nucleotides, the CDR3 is TGTGCCTGGAGTGCCCGACAGTGGGACTATTATGGCTACACCTTC. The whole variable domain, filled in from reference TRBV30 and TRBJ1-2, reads SQTIHQWPATLVQPVGSPLSLECTVEGTSNPNLYWYRQAAGRGLQLLFYSVGIGQISSEVPQNLSASRPQDRQFILSSKKLLLSDSGFYLCAWSARQWDYYGYTFGSGTRLTVV.

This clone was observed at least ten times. CDR3 DNA sequence: TGTGCCAGTAACCATCAGGGCGGGCCCCAGCATTTT. Encoded protein: CASNHQGGPQHF. The chain links TRBV19 to TRBJ1-5, with D possibly TRBD1 on 5 matching bases. The V end was cut by 7 bases, the J end by 9 bases, with 13 bases between. Germline-derived CDR1 and CDR2 are LNHDA and SQIVND (reference sequence). CDR3 length equals 12 residues.

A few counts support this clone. The CDR3 sequence: CASSLKDLYEQYF. CDR3 DNA sequence: TGTGCCAGCAGCTTAAAGGACCTCTACGAGCAGTACTTC. The gene calls are TRBV7-2 and TRBJ2-7; D call uncertain. Germline CDR1 is SGHTA and CDR2 is FQGNSA. The CDR3 is 13 residues long. V lost 2 bases and J 3 bases, leaving 8 bases between the germline ends.

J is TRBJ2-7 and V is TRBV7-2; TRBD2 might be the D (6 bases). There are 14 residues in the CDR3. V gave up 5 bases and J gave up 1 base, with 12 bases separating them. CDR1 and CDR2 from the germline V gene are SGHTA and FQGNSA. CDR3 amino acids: CASSPRDFSYEQYF. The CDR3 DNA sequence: TGTGCCAGCAGCCCTCGGGACTTTTCCTACGAGCAGTACTTC.

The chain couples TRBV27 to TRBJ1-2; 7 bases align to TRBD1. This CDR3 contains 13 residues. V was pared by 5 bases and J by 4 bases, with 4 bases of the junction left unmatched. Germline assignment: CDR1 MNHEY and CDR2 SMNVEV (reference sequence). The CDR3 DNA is TGTGCCAGCAGTCGCCGGGACAGCTATGGCTACACCTTC. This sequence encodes CASSRRDSYGYTF.

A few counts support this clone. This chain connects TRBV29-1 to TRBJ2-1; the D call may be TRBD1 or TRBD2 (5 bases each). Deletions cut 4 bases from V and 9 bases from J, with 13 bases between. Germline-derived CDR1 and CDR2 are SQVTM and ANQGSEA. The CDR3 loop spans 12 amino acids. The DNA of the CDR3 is TGCAGCGTTGCGGGGCGGTTTAGTGAGCAGTTCTTC. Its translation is CSVAGRFSEQFF.